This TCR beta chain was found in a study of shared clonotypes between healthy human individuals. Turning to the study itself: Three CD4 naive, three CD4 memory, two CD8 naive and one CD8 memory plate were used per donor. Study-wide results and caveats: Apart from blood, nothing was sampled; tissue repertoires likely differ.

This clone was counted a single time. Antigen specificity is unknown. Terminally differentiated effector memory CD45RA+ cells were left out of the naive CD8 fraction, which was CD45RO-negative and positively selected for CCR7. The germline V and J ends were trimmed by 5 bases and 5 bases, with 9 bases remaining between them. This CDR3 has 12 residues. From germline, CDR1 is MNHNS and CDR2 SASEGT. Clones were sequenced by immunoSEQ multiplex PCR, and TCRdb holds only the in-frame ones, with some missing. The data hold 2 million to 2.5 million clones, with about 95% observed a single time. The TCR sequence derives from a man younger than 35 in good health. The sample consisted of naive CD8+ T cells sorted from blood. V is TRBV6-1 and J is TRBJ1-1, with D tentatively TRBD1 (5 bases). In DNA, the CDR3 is TGTGCCAGCAGTCAAGGGGTTACTGAAGCTTTCTTT. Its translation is CASSQGVTEAFF.